The T cell receptor beta chain under discussion was sequenced for a study of blood T cell repertoires in COVID-19. Notes on this clone: Other DNA sequences in this specimen translate into the identical CDR3.

This CDR3 is 11 amino acids long. Trimming removed 2 bases at V and 9 bases at J, with 7 bases between. CDR1 is GTSNPN, CDR2 SVGIG, per germline (reference sequence). Repertoires were generated with immunoSEQ multiplex PCR, while TCRdb's copy carries only in-frame clones and drops some. The table has 140,000 to 150,000 clones, about 86% seen once. This receptor was identified in a woman aged 50 to 60 with active or convalescent COVID-19. The sample consisted of peripheral blood. This rearrangement joins TRBV30 to TRBJ2-2; no reliable D call. CDR3 region: CAWSPTRELFF. The CDR3 nucleotides are TGTGCCTGGAGTCCTACCCGGGAGCTGTTTTTT.